This entry lists 25 T cell receptor beta chains sequenced from one sample in a study of glioma-infiltrating T cells after dendritic cell vaccination. Assay: immunoSEQ multiplex PCR; the TCRdb copy retains only in-frame clones and omits some. The sample records roughly 100,000 clones, around 87% being singletons. The time point denotes: after dendritic cell vaccination, including at tumor progression/relapse. The sequenced sample was blood, obtained after dendritic cell vaccination. The receptors were sampled from a human donor with glioblastoma.

The rearrangement links TRBV18 to TRBJ2-5; the match to TRBD2 covers 7 bases. The J call may not be correct, given that the DNA end is closer to TRBJ2-7. The length of the CDR3 is 11 residues. Germline loops: CDR1 KGHSH, CDR2 LQKENI. In DNA form, the CDR3 reads TGTGCCAGCTCCCGGGAGGACGAGCAGTACTTC. It is translated as CASSREDEQYF.

V gene TRBV2 combines with J gene TRBJ1-2; D not resolved. Trimming removed 9 bases at V and 7 bases at J, with 18 bases between. Germline CDR1 is SNHLY and CDR2 is FYNNEI. The CDR3 is 13 residues long. Here the CDR3 reads CASTNGRSGGYTF. The DNA of the CDR3 is TGTGCCAGTACCAACGGGAGATCAGGTGGCTACACCTTC.

V gene TRBV4-2 combines with J gene TRBJ2-6, with D unresolved. The CDR3 is 18 residues long. The germline CDR1 and CDR2 sequences are LGHNA and YNFKEQ. V gave up 0 bases and J gave up 0 bases, with 12 bases separating them. CDR3 nucleotides: TGTGCCAGCAGCCAAGATTCGCAGGCTAACTCTGGGGCCAACGTCCTGACTTTC. Translating it yields CASSQDSQANSGANVLTF.

This chain uses TRBV9 with TRBJ2-2; TRBD1 aligns across 8 bases. This CDR3 is built from 16 residues. Germline-derived CDR1 and CDR2 are SGDLS and YYNGEE. V lost 3 bases, J lost 2 bases, and 6 bases stayed unmatched. CDR3 coding DNA: TGTGCCAGCAGCGATCCCAGGGGGCCCAACACCGGGGAGCTGTTTTTT. Translated: CASSDPRGPNTGELFF.

The J gene is TRBJ1-1, the V gene TRBV6-5; 8 bases line up with TRBD1. CDR1 is MNHEY, CDR2 SVGAGI, per germline. This CDR3 comprises 13 residues. V gave up 6 bases and J gave up 8 bases; unmatched junction bases: 8. The CDR3 DNA reads as TGTGCCAGCAGGAGACAGGGGCACTCAGAAGCTTTCTTT. This gives the protein CASRRQGHSEAFF.

On this clone: One end of the junction fails to match germline, which may point to a read error. The CDR3 is CSSSQEIAQSARYGYTF. CDR3 bases: TGCTCCAGCAGCCAAGAAATCGCACAGTCAGCCCGCTATGGCTACACCTTC. This chain joins TRBV4-1 and TRBJ1-2; unclear D gene. The CDR3 length is 17 residues. CDR1 is MGHRA and CDR2 is YSYEKL in the germline V gene.

The V gene is TRBV6-1, the J gene TRBJ1-2, with 7 bases that match TRBD1. V shed 4 bases and J 4 bases; nucleotides not matched to a gene: 6. This CDR3 is 14 amino acids long. The germline V gene has CDR1 MNHNS and CDR2 SASEGT. Here the CDR3 DNA reads TGTGCCAGCAGTGGGGGGACAGACCGCTATGGCTACACCTTC. Translating it yields CASSGGTDRYGYTF.

The gene calls are TRBV6-1 and TRBJ2-5; D unclear. This CDR3 comprises 14 residues. The germline CDR1 and CDR2 sequences are MNHNS and SASEGT. V was clipped by 0 bases and J by 5 bases, with 10 bases between them. CDR3 DNA: TGTGCCAGCAGTGAAGCGTATGTCCGGGAGACCCAGTACTTC. This translates into CASSEAYVRETQYF.

The chain combines TRBV30 with TRBJ2-5; 7 nucleotides agree with TRBD1. Per germline, CDR1 GTSNPN and CDR2 SVGIG (reference sequence). Trimming at V came to 0 bases and at J to 2 bases, leaving 6 bases not matched to a gene. This CDR3 contains 15 residues. Here the CDR3 reads CAWSVLDRDQETQYF. In DNA form, the CDR3 reads TGTGCCTGGAGTGTCCTCGACAGGGATCAAGAGACCCAGTACTTC.

This rearrangement joins TRBV23-1 to TRBJ2-2, with 14 bases lining up with TRBD2. TRBV23-1 has ORF status, its function being uncertain. V was pared by 4 bases and J by 4 bases, with 5 bases of the junction left unmatched. The CDR3 totals 17 residues. Written as DNA, the CDR3 is TGCGCCAGCAGTCGACAGGGACTAGCGGGAGTCACCGGGGAGCTGTTTTTT. As protein: CASSRQGLAGVTGELFF.

V usage is TRBV5-4 and J usage is TRBJ2-5, with TRBD2 matching over 9 bases. The CDR3 is made up of 16 amino acids. The germline gives CDR1 SGHNT, CDR2 YYREEE (reference sequence). J gave up 5 bases and V 0 bases, and 8 bases lay outside the gene matches. CDR3 residues: CASSLAVSSGDETQYF. As DNA, the CDR3 is TGTGCCAGCAGCTTGGCCGTGTCTAGCGGGGATGAGACCCAGTACTTC.

This clone appeared once. This chain links TRBV19 with TRBJ1-4, with 7 nucleotides matching TRBD1. CDR3 length: 15 amino acids. The germline gives CDR1 LNHDA, CDR2 SQIVND (reference sequence). Trimming cost V 9 bases and J 8 bases; bases outside gene matches: 15. Written as DNA, the CDR3 is TGTGCCAGCTCCCCCCAGGGGCTCAGGGGGGAAAAACTGTTTTTT. It translates to CASSPQGLRGEKLFF.

The CDR3 loop reads CASSLDGDSNQPQHF. The CDR3 nucleotides are TGCGCCAGCAGCTTGGACGGGGATAGCAATCAGCCCCAGCATTTT. The chain has TRBV5-1 and TRBJ1-5; D unclear. From germline, CDR1 is SGHRS and CDR2 YFSETQ. Trimming shortened V by 0 bases and J by 0 bases, and 7 bases separated the two germline ends. The CDR3 has 15 residues.

This chain joins TRBV5-1 and TRBJ1-1, with a possible D match to TRBD1 (6 bases). Trimming took 5 bases from V and 1 from J, leaving 12 bases between them. The CDR3 is 14 residues long. Germline lookup yields CDR1 SGHRS and CDR2 YFSETQ. The CDR3 DNA is TGCGCCAGCAGATTAAGGACAGAGAACACTGAAGCTTTCTTT. Translated, it gives CASRLRTENTEAFF.

CDR3 DNA sequence: TGCAGCGTTGAATACCCAGTAACCTATGGCTACACCTTC. Translating gives CSVEYPVTYGYTF. V is TRBV29-1 and J is TRBJ1-2; no clear D. Germline V CDR1 and CDR2: SQVTM, ANQGSEA. Between the trimmed V and J ends, which lost 2 bases and 4 bases, there was a span of 11 bases. The CDR3 spans 13 residues. The complete variable domain, with remaining parts taken from reference TRBV29-1 and TRBJ1-2, reads SAVISQKPSRDICQRGTSLTIQCQVDSQVTMMFWYRQQPGQSLTLIATANQGSEATYESGFVIDKFPISRPNLTFSTLTVSNMSPEDSSIYLCSVEYPVTYGYTFGSGTRLTVV.

J is TRBJ2-7 and V is TRBV6-5, with D possibly matching TRBD2 (5 bases). The V gene's germline CDR1 is MNHEY and CDR2 SVGAGI. CDR3 length equals 15 residues. The V gene lost 0 bases and the J gene lost 0 bases, with 9 bases spanning the gap. CDR3 sequence: CASSYSAGSSYEQYF. The CDR3 bases are TGTGCCAGCAGTTACTCTGCGGGCAGCTCCTACGAGCAGTACTTC.

The chain couples TRBV10-1 to TRBJ1-1; 8 nucleotides align to TRBD1. Trimming cost V 5 bases and J 4 bases; bases outside gene matches: 6. The CDR3 has 14 amino acids. Germline V gene sequence: CDR1 WNHNN, CDR2 SYGVQD (reference sequence). In nucleotides, the CDR3 is TGCGCCAGCAGTCCCAGGACAGGGATCACTGAAGCTTTCTTT. Its translation is CASSPRTGITEAFF.

The gene calls are TRBV9 and TRBJ1-4; no definite D call. The germline gives CDR1 SGDLS, CDR2 YYNGEE. This CDR3 comprises 15 residues. The ends were cut back, 4 bases at V and 2 bases at J, with 12 bases in the middle. The CDR3 DNA sequence: TGTGCCAGCAGCTACGGGAGCGAGACTAATGAAAAACTGTTTTTT. Protein product: CASSYGSETNEKLFF.

This rearrangement joins TRBV6-1 to TRBJ2-1, with TRBD2 as a possible D gene (6 bases). Germline-derived CDR1 and CDR2 are MNHNS and SASEGT. The V and J ends lost 4 bases and 4 bases respectively, with 11 bases between them. This CDR3 comprises 14 residues. For the CDR3, the DNA is TGTGCCAGCAGTGGTAGCGGAAGGTACAATGAGCAGTTCTTC. Translated: CASSGSGRYNEQFF.

The chain joins TRBV11-2 to TRBJ2-1, with 8 nucleotides matching TRBD1. The germline V gene encodes CDR1 SGHAT and CDR2 FQNNGV. Trimming took 3 bases from V and 9 from J; bases not matched to a gene: 19. CDR3 length equals 18 residues. This CDR3 reads CASSFRGPGGGFSFEQFF. For the CDR3, the DNA is TGTGCCAGCAGCTTTAGGGGCCCAGGGGGCGGATTTTCGTTTGAGCAGTTCTTC. Using reference TRBV11-2 and TRBJ2-1 for the parts outside the CDR3, the full variable domain is EAGVAQSPRYKIIEKRQSVAFWCNPISGHATLYWYQQILGQGPKLLIQFQNNGVVDDSQLPKDRFSAERLKGVDSTLKIQPAKLEDSAVYLCASSFRGPGGGFSFEQFFGPGTRLTVL.

The chain employs TRBV4-2 and TRBJ2-7; the D is unclear. The CDR3 loop spans 14 amino acids. Germline CDR1 and CDR2: LGHNA and YNFKEQ. Trimming removed 1 base at V and 0 bases at J, with 7 bases between. The CDR3 protein is CASSQALGSYEQYF. The CDR3 DNA is TGTGCCAGCAGCCAAGCGCTCGGCTCCTACGAGCAGTACTTC.

The chain recombines TRBV6-6 with TRBJ2-6; no reliable D call. V lost 5 bases, J lost 4 bases, and 9 bases lay in between. The CDR3 has 14 residues. CDR1 and CDR2 (germline): MNHNY, SVGAGI (reference sequence). CDR3 amino acids: CASSTLPGANVLTF. CDR3 DNA sequence: TGTGCCAGCAGTACATTACCCGGGGCCAACGTCCTGACTTTC.

Comment on this clone: At one end, the junction sequence differs from germline, possibly due to a read error. Other DNA sequences in this sample translate to the same CDR3. The chain is built from TRBV4-1 and TRBJ1-6; a weak D match, TRBD1 (5 bases). The CDR3 totals 15 residues. The germline CDR1 and CDR2 sequences are MGHRA and YSYEKL. CDR3 nucleotide sequence: TGCGCCAGCAGCCAAGTGGCAGGGTCTAATTCCCCCCTCCACTTT. It is translated as CASSQVAGSNSPLHF.

The CDR3 DNA reads TGCGCCAGCAGCCAAGAACCGAGAGACAGGGGGGGTTACGAGCAGTACTTC. It is translated as CASSQEPRDRGGYEQYF. This rearrangement joins TRBV4-1 to TRBJ2-7; 9 nucleotides match TRBD1. Germline V gene data show CDR1 as MGHRA and CDR2 as YSYEKL. There are 17 residues in the CDR3. The junction had 10 bases not matched to a gene; V was cut back by 0 bases and J by 4 bases.

This chain uses TRBV2 with TRBJ2-5; TRBD1 matches 8 bases. This CDR3 has 13 residues. The J segment lost 7 bases and the V segment lost 6 bases, leaving 7 bases of the junction unmatched. CDR1 SNHLY and CDR2 FYNNEI come from the germline V gene. CDR3 protein: CASRSSGTGTQYF. CDR3 coding DNA: TGTGCCAGCAGATCATCCGGGACAGGGACCCAGTACTTC.